Below, one TCR beta chain is given with its context. Its antigen is undetermined. The sample is drawn from a study of identical twins. Regarding the study as a whole: Abundant beta clonotypes from cord blood had fewer insertions, unlike memory repertoires, which showed none. With monozygotic twins, out-of-frame TCR alpha sharing exceeded what models estimated. Shared out-of-frame alpha sequences (those common to twins) showed excess low generation probability.

The germline CDR1 and CDR2 sequences are MNHEY and SVGAGI. The germline V and J ends were trimmed by 10 bases and 4 bases, with 13 bases remaining between them. This CDR3 is built from 13 residues. Unique molecular identifiers were present on cDNA, and template switching added a universal primer site. TCRdb analysed the 5' RACE reads with MiXCR anew, one entry per CDR3 protein. The data contain 1.5 million or so distinct CDR3 sequences, about 30% of them singletons. The specimen was cord blood. The gene calls are TRBV6-5 and TRBJ2-2; D remains unclear. The sequence was collected from a newborn girl in good health. The DNA of the CDR3 is TGTGCCACCTCGAACGCCGGCACCGGGGAGCTGTTTTTT. It codes for CATSNAGTGELFF.